Detailed here is one T cell receptor (beta chain). This CDR3 contains 18 residues. The junction had 12 bases not matched to a gene; V was cut back by 6 bases and J by 1 base. Germline V gene lookup returns CDR1 MDHEN and CDR2 SYDVKM. The sample is drawn from a study of T cell changes during pregnancy in multiple sclerosis. The table came from immunoSEQ multiplex PCR; TCRdb's copy has only in-frame clones and leaves some out. The sample gives 85,000 to 110,000 clones, around nine tenths of which show up once; 0.93% is in the top ten. The sequence came from a female donor with multiple sclerosis, enrolled in a pregnancy study. The material sequenced was peripheral blood, taken after pregnancy. The V gene is TRBV28, the J gene TRBJ2-2; TRBD1 aligns across 9 bases. The CDR3 DNA reads TGTGCCAGCAGGACCGGGACAGGGCTCGGGGGGAACACCGGGGAGCTGTTTTTT. Translating gives CASRTGTGLGGNTGELFF.